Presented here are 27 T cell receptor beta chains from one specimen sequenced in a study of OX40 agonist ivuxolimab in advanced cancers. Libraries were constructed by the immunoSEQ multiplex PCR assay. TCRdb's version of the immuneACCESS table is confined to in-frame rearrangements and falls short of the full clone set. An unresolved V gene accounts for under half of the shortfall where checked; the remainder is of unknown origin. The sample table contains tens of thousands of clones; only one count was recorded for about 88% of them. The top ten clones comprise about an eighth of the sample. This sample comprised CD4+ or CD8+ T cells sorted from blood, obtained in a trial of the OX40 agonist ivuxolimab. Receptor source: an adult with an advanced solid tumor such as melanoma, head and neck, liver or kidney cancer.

The CDR3 DNA sequence: TGTGCCAGCAGCCCTAAGGGGGTGCGGTACCAAGAGACCCAGTACTTC. Encoded protein: CASSPKGVRYQETQYF. J is TRBJ2-5 and V is TRBV7-9; TRBD1 might be the D (6 bases). Germline V gene lookup returns CDR1 SEHNR and CDR2 FQNEAQ (reference sequence). V was trimmed by 5 bases and J by 0 bases, leaving 16 bases between them. CDR3 length: 16 amino acids.

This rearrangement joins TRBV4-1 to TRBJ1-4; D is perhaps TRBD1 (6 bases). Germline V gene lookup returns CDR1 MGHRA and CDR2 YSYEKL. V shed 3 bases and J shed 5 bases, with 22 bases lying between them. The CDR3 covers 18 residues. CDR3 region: CASSQLRGGRLGNEKLFF. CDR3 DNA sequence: TGCGCCAGCAGCCAGCTCCGGGGGGGGCGCTTGGGAAATGAAAAACTGTTTTTT.

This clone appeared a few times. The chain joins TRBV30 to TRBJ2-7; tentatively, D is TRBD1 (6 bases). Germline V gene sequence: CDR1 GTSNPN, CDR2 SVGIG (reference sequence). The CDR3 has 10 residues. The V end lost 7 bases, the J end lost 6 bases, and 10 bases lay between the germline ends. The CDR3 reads CAFRGSEQYF. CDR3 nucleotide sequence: TGTGCCTTCAGGGGAAGCGAGCAGTACTTC. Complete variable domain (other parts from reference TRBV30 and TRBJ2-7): SQTIHQWPATLVQPVGSPLSLECTVEGTSNPNLYWYRQAAGRGLQLLFYSVGIGQISSEVPQNLSASRPQDRQFILSSKKLLLSDSGFYLCAFRGSEQYFGPGTRLTVT.

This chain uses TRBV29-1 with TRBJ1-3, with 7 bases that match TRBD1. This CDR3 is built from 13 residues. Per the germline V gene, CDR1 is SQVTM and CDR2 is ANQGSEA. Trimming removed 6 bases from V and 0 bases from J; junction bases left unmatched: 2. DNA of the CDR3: TGCAGCGTCTACAGGGGCTCTGGAAACACCATATATTTT. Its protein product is CSVYRGSGNTIYF.

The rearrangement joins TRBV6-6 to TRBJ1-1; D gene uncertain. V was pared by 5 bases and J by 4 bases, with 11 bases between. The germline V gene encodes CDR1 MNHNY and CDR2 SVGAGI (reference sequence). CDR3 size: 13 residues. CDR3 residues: CASSGPAGTEAFF. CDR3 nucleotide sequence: TGTGCCAGCAGTGGCCCGGCGGGCACTGAAGCTTTCTTT.

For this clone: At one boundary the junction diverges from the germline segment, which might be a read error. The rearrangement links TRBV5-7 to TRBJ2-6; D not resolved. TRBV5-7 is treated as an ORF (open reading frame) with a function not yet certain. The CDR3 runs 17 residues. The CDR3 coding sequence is TGTGCCAGCTCGAGATCTCTGCGTACAAAGTCGGGCCAACGTCCTGACTTC. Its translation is CASSRSLRTKSGQRPDF.

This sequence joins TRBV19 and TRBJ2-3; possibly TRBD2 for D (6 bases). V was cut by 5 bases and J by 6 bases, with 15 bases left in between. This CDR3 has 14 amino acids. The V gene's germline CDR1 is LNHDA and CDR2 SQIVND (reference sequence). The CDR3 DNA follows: TGTGCCAGTAGTCCCGGGACTTGGGCCGATACGCAGTATTTT. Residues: CASSPGTWADTQYF.

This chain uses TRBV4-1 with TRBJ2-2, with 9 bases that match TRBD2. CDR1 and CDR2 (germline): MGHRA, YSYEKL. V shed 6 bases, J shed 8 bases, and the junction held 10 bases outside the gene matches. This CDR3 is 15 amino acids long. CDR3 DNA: TGCGCCAGCAGGAGGGCGGGGGGGCCTATAGGGGAGCTGTTTTTT. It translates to CASRRAGGPIGELFF.

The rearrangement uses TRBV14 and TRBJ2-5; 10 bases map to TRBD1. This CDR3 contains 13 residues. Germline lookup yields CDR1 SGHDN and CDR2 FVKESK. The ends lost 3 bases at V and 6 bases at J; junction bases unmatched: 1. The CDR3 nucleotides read TGTGCCAGCAGCCAGGGACAGGGGAAGACCCAGTACTTC. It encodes CASSQGQGKTQYF.

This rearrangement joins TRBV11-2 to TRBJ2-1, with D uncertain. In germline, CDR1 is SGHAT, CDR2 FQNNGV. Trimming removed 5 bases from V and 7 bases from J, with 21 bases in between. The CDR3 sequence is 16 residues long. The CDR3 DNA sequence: TGTGCCAGCAGCCCCGCCCGGGCCTGGTACTATAATGAGCAGTTCTTC. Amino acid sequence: CASSPARAWYYNEQFF.

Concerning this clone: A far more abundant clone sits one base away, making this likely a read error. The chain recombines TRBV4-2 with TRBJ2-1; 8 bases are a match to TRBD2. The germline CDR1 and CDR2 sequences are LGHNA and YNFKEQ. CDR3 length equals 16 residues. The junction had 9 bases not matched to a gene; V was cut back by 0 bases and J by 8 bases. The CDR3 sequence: CASSQELTGGQDEQFF. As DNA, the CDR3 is TGTGCCAGCAGCCAAGAGTTAACGGGAGGGCAGGATGAGCAGTTCTTC.

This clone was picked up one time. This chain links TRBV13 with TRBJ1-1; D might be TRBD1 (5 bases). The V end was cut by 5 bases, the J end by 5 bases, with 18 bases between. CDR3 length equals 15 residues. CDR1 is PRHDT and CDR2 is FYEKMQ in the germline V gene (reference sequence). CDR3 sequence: CASSVEGEGRTEAFF. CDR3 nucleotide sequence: TGTGCCAGCAGCGTAGAAGGGGAGGGCCGAACTGAAGCTTTCTTT.

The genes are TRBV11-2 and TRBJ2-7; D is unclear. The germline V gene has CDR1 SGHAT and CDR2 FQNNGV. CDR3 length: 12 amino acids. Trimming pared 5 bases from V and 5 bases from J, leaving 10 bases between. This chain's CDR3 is CASSHLDHEQYF. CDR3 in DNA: TGTGCCAGCAGCCACTTAGATCACGAGCAGTACTTC.

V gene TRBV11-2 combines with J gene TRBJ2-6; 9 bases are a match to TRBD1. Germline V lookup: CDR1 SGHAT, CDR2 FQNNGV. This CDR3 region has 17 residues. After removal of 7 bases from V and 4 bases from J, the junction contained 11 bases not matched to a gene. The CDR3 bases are TGTGCCAGCAACCCGGGACAGGGTCCTGGCGGGGCCAACGTCCTGACTTTC. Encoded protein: CASNPGQGPGGANVLTF.

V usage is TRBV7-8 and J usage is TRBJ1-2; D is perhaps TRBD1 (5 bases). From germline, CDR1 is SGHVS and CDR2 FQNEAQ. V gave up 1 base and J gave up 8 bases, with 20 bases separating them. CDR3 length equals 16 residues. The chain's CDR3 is CASSLGGLDAASGYTF. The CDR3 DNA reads TGTGCCAGCAGCTTAGGGGGGTTGGACGCGGCGAGCGGCTACACCTTC.

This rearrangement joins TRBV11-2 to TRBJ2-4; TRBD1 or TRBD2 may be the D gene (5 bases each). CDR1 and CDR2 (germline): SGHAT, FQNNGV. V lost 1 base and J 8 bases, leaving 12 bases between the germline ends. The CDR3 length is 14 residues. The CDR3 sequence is CASSLGTGGYIQYF. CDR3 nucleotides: TGTGCCAGCAGCTTAGGAACAGGAGGATACATTCAGTACTTC. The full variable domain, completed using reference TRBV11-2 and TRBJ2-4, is EAGVAQSPRYKIIEKRQSVAFWCNPISGHATLYWYQQILGQGPKLLIQFQNNGVVDDSQLPKDRFSAERLKGVDSTLKIQPAKLEDSAVYLCASSLGTGGYIQYFGAGTRLSVL.

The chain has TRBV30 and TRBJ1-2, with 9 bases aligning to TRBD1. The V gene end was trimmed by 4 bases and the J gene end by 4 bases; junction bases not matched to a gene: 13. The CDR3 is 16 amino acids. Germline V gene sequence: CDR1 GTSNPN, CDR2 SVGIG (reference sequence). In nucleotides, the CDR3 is TGTGCCTGGACCTCCGTGACAGGGGGTTTGGGCTATGGCTACACCTTC. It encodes CAWTSVTGGLGYGYTF. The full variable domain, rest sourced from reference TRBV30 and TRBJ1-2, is SQTIHQWPATLVQPVGSPLSLECTVEGTSNPNLYWYRQAAGRGLQLLFYSVGIGQISSEVPQNLSASRPQDRQFILSSKKLLLSDSGFYLCAWTSVTGGLGYGYTFGSGTRLTVV.

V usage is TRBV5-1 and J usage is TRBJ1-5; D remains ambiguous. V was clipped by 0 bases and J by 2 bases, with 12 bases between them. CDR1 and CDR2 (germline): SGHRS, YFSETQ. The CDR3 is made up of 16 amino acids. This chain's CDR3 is CASSLVSEVGNQPQHF. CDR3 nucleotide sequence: TGCGCCAGCAGCTTGGTCAGTGAGGTAGGCAATCAGCCCCAGCATTTT. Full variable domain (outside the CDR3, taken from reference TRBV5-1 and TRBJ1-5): KAGVTQTPRYLIKTRGQQVTLSCSPISGHRSVSWYQQTPGQGLQFLFEYFSETQRNKGNFPGRFSGRQFSNSRSEMNVSTLELGDSALYLCASSLVSEVGNQPQHFGDGTRLSIL.

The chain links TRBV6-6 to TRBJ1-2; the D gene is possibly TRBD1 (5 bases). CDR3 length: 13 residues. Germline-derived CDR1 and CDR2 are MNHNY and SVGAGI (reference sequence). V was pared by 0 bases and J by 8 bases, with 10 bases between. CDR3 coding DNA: TGTGCCAGCAGTTACTCGGGGCAGGGAGGCTACACCTTC. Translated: CASSYSGQGGYTF.

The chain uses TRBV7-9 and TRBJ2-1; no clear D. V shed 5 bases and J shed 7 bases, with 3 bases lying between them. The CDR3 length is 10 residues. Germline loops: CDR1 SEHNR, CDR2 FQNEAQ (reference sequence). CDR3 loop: CASSGNEQFF. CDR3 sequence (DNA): TGTGCCAGCAGCGGAAATGAGCAGTTCTTC.

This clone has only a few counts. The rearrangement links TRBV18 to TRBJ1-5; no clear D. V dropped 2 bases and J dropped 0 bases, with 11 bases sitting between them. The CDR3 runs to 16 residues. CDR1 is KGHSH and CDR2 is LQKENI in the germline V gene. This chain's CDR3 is CASSPMAAYSNQPQHF. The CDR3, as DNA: TGTGCCAGCTCACCAATGGCAGCCTATAGCAATCAGCCCCAGCATTTT.

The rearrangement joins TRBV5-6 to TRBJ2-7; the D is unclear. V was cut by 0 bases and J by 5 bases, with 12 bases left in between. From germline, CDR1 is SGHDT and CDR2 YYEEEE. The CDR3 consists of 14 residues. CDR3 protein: CASSLEYGLNEQYF. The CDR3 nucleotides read TGTGCCAGCAGCTTGGAGTACGGCCTGAACGAGCAGTACTTC.

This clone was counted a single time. The CDR3 sequence is CASSLEGSSGRYYEQYF. The CDR3 DNA reads as TGTGCCAGCAGTTTAGAGGGGAGTAGCGGGAGGTACTACGAGCAGTACTTC. This chain connects TRBV27 to TRBJ2-7; TRBD2 matches at 10 bases. Germline V lookup: CDR1 MNHEY, CDR2 SMNVEV (reference sequence). V trimming: 2 bases; J trimming: 3 bases; junction bases outside the gene matches: 10. The CDR3 runs to 17 residues.

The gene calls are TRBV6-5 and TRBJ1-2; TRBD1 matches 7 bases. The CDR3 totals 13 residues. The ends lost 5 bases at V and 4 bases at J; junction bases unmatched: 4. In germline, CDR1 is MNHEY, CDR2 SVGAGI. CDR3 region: CASSAGGFYGYTF. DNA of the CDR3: TGTGCCAGCAGTGCAGGGGGGTTCTATGGCTACACCTTC.

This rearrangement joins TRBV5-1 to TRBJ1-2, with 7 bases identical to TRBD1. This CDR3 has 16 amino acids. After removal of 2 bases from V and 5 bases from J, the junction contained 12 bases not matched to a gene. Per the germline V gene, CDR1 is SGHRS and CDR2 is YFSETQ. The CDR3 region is CASSFLSTGESYGYTF. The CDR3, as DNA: TGCGCCAGCAGCTTTTTGTCTACAGGGGAGTCTTATGGCTACACCTTC.

CDR3 DNA sequence: TGTGCCACCGCCTTGGGGAACACTGAAGCTTTCTTT. Translated: CATALGNTEAFF. This chain joins TRBV6-6 and TRBJ1-1, with D uncertain. V dropped 10 bases and J dropped 1 base, with 10 bases sitting between them. The CDR3 length is 12 residues. From germline, CDR1 is MNHNY and CDR2 SVGAGI (reference sequence).

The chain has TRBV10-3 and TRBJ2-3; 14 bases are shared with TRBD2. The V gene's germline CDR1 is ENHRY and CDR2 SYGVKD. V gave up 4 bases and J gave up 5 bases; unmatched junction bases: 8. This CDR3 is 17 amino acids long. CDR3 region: CAISARGTSGSGDTQYF. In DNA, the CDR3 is TGTGCCATCAGTGCCCGAGGGACTAGCGGGAGCGGAGATACGCAGTATTTT.